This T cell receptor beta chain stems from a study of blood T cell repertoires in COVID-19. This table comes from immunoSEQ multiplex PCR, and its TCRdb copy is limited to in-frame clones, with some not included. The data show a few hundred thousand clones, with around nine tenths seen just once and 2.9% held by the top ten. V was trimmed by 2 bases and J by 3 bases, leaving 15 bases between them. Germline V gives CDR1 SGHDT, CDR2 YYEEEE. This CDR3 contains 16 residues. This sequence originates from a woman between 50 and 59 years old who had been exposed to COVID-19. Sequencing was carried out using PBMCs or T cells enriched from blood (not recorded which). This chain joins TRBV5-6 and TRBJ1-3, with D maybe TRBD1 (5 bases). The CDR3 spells CASSFGTRGFGNTIYF. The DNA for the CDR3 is TGTGCCAGCAGCTTCGGGACTAGGGGATTTGGAAACACCATATATTTT.